This entry features one T cell receptor (beta chain) sequence. This sample was included in a study of blood T cell repertoires in COVID-19. Looked up from germline, CDR1 is SGHVS and CDR2 is FNYEAQ. The CDR3 loop spans 13 amino acids. Trimming left V 5 bases short and J 3 bases short, with 10 bases between. Using immunoSEQ multiplex PCR, the repertoire was profiled, and TCRdb retains in-frame clones only, with some absent. Of 200,000 to 250,000 clones listed, roughly nine tenths are singletons. The source material was peripheral blood. This rearrangement joins TRBV7-6 to TRBJ1-1, with D unresolved. The TCR sequence derives from a man aged 60 to 69 who had recovered from COVID-19. CDR3 loop: CASSAEVYTEAFF. DNA of the CDR3: TGTGCCAGCAGCGCCGAGGTTTACACTGAAGCTTTCTTT.